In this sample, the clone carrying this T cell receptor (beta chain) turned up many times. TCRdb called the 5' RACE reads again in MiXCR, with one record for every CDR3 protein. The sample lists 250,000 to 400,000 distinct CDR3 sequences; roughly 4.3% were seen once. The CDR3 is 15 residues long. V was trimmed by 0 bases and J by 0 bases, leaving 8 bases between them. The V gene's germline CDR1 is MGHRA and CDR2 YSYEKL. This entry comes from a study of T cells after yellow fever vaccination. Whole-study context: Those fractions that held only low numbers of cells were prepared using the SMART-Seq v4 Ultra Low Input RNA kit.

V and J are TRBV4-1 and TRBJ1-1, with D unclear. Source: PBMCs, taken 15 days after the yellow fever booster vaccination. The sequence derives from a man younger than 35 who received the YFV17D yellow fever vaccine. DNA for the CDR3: TGCGCCAGCAGCCAAGATCCCAGCTTGAACACTGAAGCTTTCTTT. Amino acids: CASSQDPSLNTEAFF.